This T cell receptor (beta chain) was recorded in a study of blood T cell repertoires in COVID-19. Produced via immunoSEQ multiplex PCR; TCRdb's table is partial and in-frame only. The data show roughly 430,000 clones, roughly 90% seen once. CDR3 length: 12 amino acids. V dropped 7 bases and J dropped 5 bases, with 8 bases sitting between them. Recruitment covered roughly 24 US areas and drew participants whose ages spanned about 18 to 95 years. Within 2 weeks of study entry, exposed participants had contacted a PCR-confirmed or clinician-diagnosed COVID-19 case. The sequencing input was PBMCs or T cells enriched from blood (not recorded which). This rearrangement joins TRBV12-3 or TRBV12-4 to TRBJ2-2; D is unresolved. The receptor comes from a young woman who had been exposed to COVID-19. CDR3 protein: CASMYTTGELFF. CDR3 nucleotide sequence: TGTGCCAGCATGTACACGACCGGGGAGCTGTTTTTT.